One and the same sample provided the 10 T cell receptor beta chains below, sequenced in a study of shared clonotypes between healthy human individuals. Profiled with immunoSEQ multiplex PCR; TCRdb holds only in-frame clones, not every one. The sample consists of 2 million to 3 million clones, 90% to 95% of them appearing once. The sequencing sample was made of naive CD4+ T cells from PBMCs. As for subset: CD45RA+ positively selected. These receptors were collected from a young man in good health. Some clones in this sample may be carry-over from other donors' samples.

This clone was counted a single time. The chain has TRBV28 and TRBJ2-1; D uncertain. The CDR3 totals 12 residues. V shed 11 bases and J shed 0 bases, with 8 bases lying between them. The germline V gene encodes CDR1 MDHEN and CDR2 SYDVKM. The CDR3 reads CAVKSSYNEQFF. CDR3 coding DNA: TGTGCCGTCAAGAGCTCCTACAATGAGCAGTTCTTC.

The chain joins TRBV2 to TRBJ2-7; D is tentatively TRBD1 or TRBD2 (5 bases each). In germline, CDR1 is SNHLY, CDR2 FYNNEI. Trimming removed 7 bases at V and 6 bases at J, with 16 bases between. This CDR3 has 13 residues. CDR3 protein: CASTSPKRGEQYF. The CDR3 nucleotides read TGTGCCAGCACTTCTCCAAAGAGGGGCGAGCAGTACTTC.

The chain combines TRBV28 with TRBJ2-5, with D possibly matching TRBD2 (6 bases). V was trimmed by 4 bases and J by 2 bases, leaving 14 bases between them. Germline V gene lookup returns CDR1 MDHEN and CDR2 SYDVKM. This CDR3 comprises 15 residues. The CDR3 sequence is CASSSLRDLQETQYF. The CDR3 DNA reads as TGTGCCAGCAGTTCCCTCCGGGACTTGCAAGAGACCCAGTACTTC. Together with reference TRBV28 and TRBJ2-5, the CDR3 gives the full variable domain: DVKVTQSSRYLVKRTGEKVFLECVQDMDHENMFWYRQDPGLGLRLIYFSYDVKMKEKGDIPEGYSVSREKKERFSLILESASTNQTSMYLCASSSLRDLQETQYFGPGTRLLVL.

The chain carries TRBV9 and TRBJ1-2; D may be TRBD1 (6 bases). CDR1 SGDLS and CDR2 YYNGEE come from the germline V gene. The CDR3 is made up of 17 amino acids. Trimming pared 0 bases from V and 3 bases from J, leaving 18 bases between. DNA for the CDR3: TGTGCCAGCAGCGTAGCGTTTCAGGGGAGGTTGGACTATGGCTACACCTTC. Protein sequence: CASSVAFQGRLDYGYTF.

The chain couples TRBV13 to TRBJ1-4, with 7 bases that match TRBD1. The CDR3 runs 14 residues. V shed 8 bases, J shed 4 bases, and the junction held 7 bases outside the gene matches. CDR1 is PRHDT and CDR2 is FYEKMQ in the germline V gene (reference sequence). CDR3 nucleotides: TGTGCCAGCCAGAAGGGGGCCCTTAATGAAAAACTGTTTTTT. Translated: CASQKGALNEKLFF.

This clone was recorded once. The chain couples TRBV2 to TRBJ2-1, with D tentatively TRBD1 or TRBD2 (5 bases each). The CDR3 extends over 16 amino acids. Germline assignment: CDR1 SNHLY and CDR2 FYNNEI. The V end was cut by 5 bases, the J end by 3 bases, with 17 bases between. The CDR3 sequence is CASSPSRGVLYNEQFF. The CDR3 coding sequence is TGTGCCAGCAGTCCCTCGAGGGGAGTGCTCTACAATGAGCAGTTCTTC. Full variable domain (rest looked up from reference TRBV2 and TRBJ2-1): EPEVTQTPSHQVTQMGQEVILRCVPISNHLYFYWYRQILGQKVEFLVSFYNNEISEKSEIFDDQFSVERPDGSNFTLKIRSTKLEDSAMYFCASSPSRGVLYNEQFFGPGTRLTVL.

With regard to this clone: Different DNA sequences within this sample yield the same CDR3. DNA for the CDR3: TGTGCCTGGACAGGGGTTAACTATGGCTACACCTTC. This sequence encodes CAWTGVNYGYTF. J is TRBJ1-2 and V is TRBV30, with D possibly matching TRBD1 (6 bases). The CDR3 consists of 12 residues. V lost 4 bases to trimming and J lost 1 base, with 7 bases between them. Looked up from germline, CDR1 is GTSNPN and CDR2 is SVGIG (reference sequence).

This CDR3 is CASSFVRQSRYYGYTF. In DNA form, the CDR3 reads TGTGCCAGCAGCTTTGTACGTCAGAGCCGGTACTATGGCTACACCTTC. The chain joins TRBV13 to TRBJ1-2; D gene ambiguous. Trimming took 3 bases from V and 3 from J, leaving 17 bases between them. The CDR3 covers 16 residues. CDR1 and CDR2 from the germline V gene are PRHDT and FYEKMQ (reference sequence).

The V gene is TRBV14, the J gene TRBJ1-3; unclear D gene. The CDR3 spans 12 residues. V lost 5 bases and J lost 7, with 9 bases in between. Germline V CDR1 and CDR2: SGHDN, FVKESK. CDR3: CASSKIRNTIYF. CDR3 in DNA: TGTGCCAGCAGCAAGATCAGGAACACCATATATTTT.

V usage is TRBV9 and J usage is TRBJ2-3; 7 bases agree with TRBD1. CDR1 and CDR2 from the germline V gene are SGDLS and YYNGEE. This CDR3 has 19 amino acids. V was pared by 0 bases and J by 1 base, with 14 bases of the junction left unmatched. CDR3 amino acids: CASSVERDRASPGTDTQYF. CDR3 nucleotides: TGTGCCAGCAGCGTAGAGAGGGACAGAGCCAGTCCTGGCACAGATACGCAGTATTTT. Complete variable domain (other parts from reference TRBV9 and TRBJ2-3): DSGVTQTPKHLITATGQRVTLRCSPRSGDLSVYWYQQSLDQGLQFLIQYYNGEERAKGNILERFSAQQFPDLHSELNLSSLELGDSALYFCASSVERDRASPGTDTQYFGPGTRLTVL.